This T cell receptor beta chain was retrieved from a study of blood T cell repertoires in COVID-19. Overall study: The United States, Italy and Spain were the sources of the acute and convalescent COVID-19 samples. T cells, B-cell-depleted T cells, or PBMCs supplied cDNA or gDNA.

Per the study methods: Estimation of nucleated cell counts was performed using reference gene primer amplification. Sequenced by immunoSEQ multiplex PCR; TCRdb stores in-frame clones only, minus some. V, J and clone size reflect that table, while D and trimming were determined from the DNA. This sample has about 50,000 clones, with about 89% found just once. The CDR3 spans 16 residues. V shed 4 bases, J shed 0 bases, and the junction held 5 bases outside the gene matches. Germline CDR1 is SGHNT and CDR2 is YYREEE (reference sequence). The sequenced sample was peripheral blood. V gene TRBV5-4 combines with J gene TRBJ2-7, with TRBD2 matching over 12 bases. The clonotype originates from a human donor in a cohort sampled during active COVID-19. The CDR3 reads CASSPGLAGSSYEQYF. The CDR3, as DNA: TGTGCCAGCAGCCCCGGACTAGCGGGGAGCTCCTACGAGCAGTACTTC. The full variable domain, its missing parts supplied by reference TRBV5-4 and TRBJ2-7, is ETGVTQSPTHLIKTRGQQVTLRCSSQSGHNTVSWYQQALGQGPQFIFQYYREEENGRGNFPPRFSGLQFPNYSSELNVNALELDDSALYLCASSPGLAGSSYEQYFGPGTRLTVT.